The 17 T cell receptor beta chains listed next were all sequenced from one sample in a study of control samples from healthy donors and cancer patients. The table came from immunoSEQ multiplex PCR; TCRdb's copy has only in-frame clones and leaves some out. The sample yields 120,000 or so clones, roughly 92% seen once. The sample was PBMCs. These receptors all come from a man of 80 years or more with head and neck cancer.

CDR3 nucleotide sequence: TGTGCCAGCAGCTTGACTTCGGAAACGTCTTTCTTT. Amino acid sequence: CASSLTSETSFF. V usage is TRBV2 and J usage is TRBJ1-1; unclear D gene. CDR3 size: 12 residues. Looked up from germline, CDR1 is SNHLY and CDR2 is FYNNEI. V lost 6 bases and J 12 bases, leaving 17 bases between the germline ends.

This rearrangement joins TRBV6-5 to TRBJ1-1; D uncertain. This CDR3 spans 14 amino acids. Trimming stripped 6 bases from V and 7 bases from J, with 18 bases between. The germline gives CDR1 MNHEY, CDR2 SVGAGI. CDR3 DNA sequence: TGTGCCAGCAGCACACAGAGTCGGAGGTTTGAAGCTTTCTTT. Residues: CASSTQSRRFEAFF.

The J gene is TRBJ2-7, the V gene TRBV27; 9 bases are shared with TRBD1. Trimming cost V 2 bases and J 3 bases; bases outside gene matches: 2. CDR3 size: 14 residues. Germline CDR1 reads MNHEY; CDR2 reads SMNVEV (reference sequence). The CDR3 region is CASSLKGQGYEQYF. In nucleotides, the CDR3 is TGTGCCAGCAGTTTAAAGGGACAGGGCTACGAGCAGTACTTC.

The CDR3 region is CASSTLGGEKLFF. The CDR3 region has the DNA TGTGCCAGCAGTACCCTCGGGGGTGAAAAACTGTTTTTT. The V call is TRBV12-3 or TRBV12-4, the J call TRBJ1-4; D possibly corresponds to TRBD1 (5 bases). V was pared by 5 bases and J by 7 bases, with 11 bases between. The CDR3 contains 13 residues.

V gene TRBV5-1 combines with J gene TRBJ2-7, with D perhaps assigned TRBD1 or TRBD2 (5 bases each). Germline-derived CDR1 and CDR2 are SGHRS and YFSETQ. This CDR3 comprises 13 residues. Trimming shortened V by 1 base and J by 7 bases, and 12 bases separated the two germline ends. This CDR3 is CASSLRGDGEQYF. CDR3 bases: TGCGCCAGCAGCTTGAGGGGAGACGGGGAGCAGTACTTC.

The chain couples TRBV30 to TRBJ2-2; tentatively, D is TRBD2 (6 bases). The germline CDR1 and CDR2 sequences are GTSNPN and SVGIG (reference sequence). Trimming took 1 base from V and 1 from J, leaving 7 bases between them. This CDR3 has 14 amino acids. The CDR3 DNA sequence: TGTGCCTGGAGTGCCGGGAGGAACACCGGGGAGCTGTTTTTT. The encoded protein is CAWSAGRNTGELFF.

The J gene is TRBJ1-4, the V gene TRBV5-4; a weak D match, TRBD1 (5 bases). V lost 5 bases to trimming and J lost 12 bases, with 17 bases between them. Germline CDR1 SGHNT, CDR2 YYREEE (reference sequence). The CDR3 is 13 residues long. The CDR3 DNA sequence: TGTGCCAGCAGTTCATACGTGGGGGACGAACTGTTTTTT. Its protein product is CASSSYVGDELFF.

The chain recombines TRBV18 with TRBJ1-4; D gene uncertain. CDR1 is KGHSH and CDR2 is LQKENI in the germline V gene. This CDR3 has 16 residues. The V and J ends lost 2 bases and 0 bases respectively, with 10 bases between them. CDR3 in amino acids: CASSPRTYATNEKLFF. Written as DNA, the CDR3 is TGTGCCAGCTCACCAAGAACGTATGCAACTAATGAAAAACTGTTTTTT.

The V call is TRBV5-1, the J call TRBJ2-3; 8 nucleotides match TRBD2. CDR1 and CDR2 (germline): SGHRS, YFSETQ. With V trimmed by 4 bases and J by 5 bases, 6 bases remained unmatched. The CDR3 spans 14 residues. CDR3 in amino acids: CASSNGGAGDTQYF. CDR3 bases: TGCGCCAGCAGCAACGGGGGGGCTGGAGATACGCAGTATTTT.

CDR3 nucleotide sequence: TGCGCCAGCAGCACAGGGACCGACGTAGGTTACACCTTC. This sequence encodes CASSTGTDVGYTF. The genes are TRBV5-1 and TRBJ1-2; a weak D match, TRBD1 (6 bases). CDR1 is SGHRS and CDR2 is YFSETQ in the germline V gene. The germline V and J ends were trimmed by 4 bases and 11 bases, with 18 bases remaining between them. This CDR3 comprises 13 residues.

The V and J genes are TRBV7-8 and TRBJ2-3; unclear D gene. CDR3 length: 12 residues. Germline CDR1 reads SGHVS; CDR2 reads FQNEAQ. Trimming left V 4 bases short and J 4 bases short, with 6 bases between. CDR3 residues: CASSYEPDTQYF. For the CDR3, the DNA is TGTGCCAGCAGCTACGAGCCAGATACGCAGTATTTT.

CDR3 in amino acids: CASSRAGGRQETQYF. DNA for the CDR3: TGTGCCAGCAGCCGTGCGGGGGGCCGCCAAGAGACCCAGTACTTC. This chain links TRBV7-6 with TRBJ2-5, with 8 nucleotides matching TRBD2. From germline, CDR1 is SGHVS and CDR2 FNYEAQ. The ends lost 5 bases at V and 1 base at J; junction bases unmatched: 6. The CDR3 is made up of 15 amino acids.

The rearrangement joins TRBV29-1 to TRBJ1-2; the D gene is possibly TRBD1 (5 bases). The CDR3 length is 13 residues. Trimming left V 3 bases short and J 0 bases short, with 8 bases between. Germline V CDR1 and CDR2: SQVTM, ANQGSEA. DNA of the CDR3: TGCAGCGTTGAGGGGGGGTCTAACTATGGCTACACCTTC. Protein sequence: CSVEGGSNYGYTF.

This clone has only one observation. The V gene is TRBV7-9, the J gene TRBJ2-1; 7 bases fit TRBD2. The CDR3 consists of 14 residues. The germline V gene has CDR1 SEHNR and CDR2 FQNEAQ (reference sequence). The J segment lost 7 bases and the V segment lost 5 bases, leaving 8 bases of the junction unmatched. The CDR3 sequence: CASSHPTSRNEQFF. The CDR3, as DNA: TGTGCCAGCAGCCATCCGACTAGCAGGAATGAGCAGTTCTTC.

This clone was counted a single time. V is TRBV2 and J is TRBJ2-5; D remains ambiguous. This CDR3 has 11 amino acids. CDR1 and CDR2 from the germline V gene are SNHLY and FYNNEI. Trimming removed 5 bases from V and 4 bases from J, with 5 bases in between. The CDR3 reads CASSLIETQYF. DNA for the CDR3: TGTGCCAGCAGTTTAATAGAGACCCAGTACTTC. Combining the CDR3 with reference TRBV2 and TRBJ2-5 gives the whole variable domain EPEVTQTPSHQVTQMGQEVILRCVPISNHLYFYWYRQILGQKVEFLVSFYNNEISEKSEIFDDQFSVERPDGSNFTLKIRSTKLEDSAMYFCASSLIETQYFGPGTRLLVL.

This clone was counted a single time. The gene calls are TRBV7-8 and TRBJ1-2; 10 nucleotides match TRBD1. The trim removed 1 base at V and 7 bases at J, leaving 3 bases unmatched. Germline CDR1 is SGHVS and CDR2 is FQNEAQ. There are 14 residues in the CDR3. The CDR3 region has the DNA TGTGCCAGCAGCTTAGGACAGGGGGCGATTGGCTACACCTTC. The encoded protein is CASSLGQGAIGYTF.

The chain has TRBV7-8 and TRBJ1-1; D ambiguous. Germline V gene lookup returns CDR1 SGHVS and CDR2 FQNEAQ. The V end lost 5 bases, the J end lost 1 base, and 8 bases lay between the germline ends. There are 13 residues in the CDR3. CDR3 amino acids: CASSTLGNTEAFF. CDR3 DNA: TGTGCCAGCAGCACCTTAGGGAACACTGAAGCTTTCTTT.